The 25 T cell receptor beta chains below all came from one sample that was sequenced in a study of monozygotic twins with inflammatory bowel disease. TCRdb reprocessed the 5' RACE reads and reports one entry per CDR3 protein, with no DNA. In all, the sample yields a few hundred thousand distinct CDR3 sequences. Sequences were obtained from blood. The receptors derive from a human donor with ulcerative colitis or Crohn's disease, or a healthy co-twin of an affected twin (not recorded which).

This chain links TRBV6-1 with TRBJ2-3; as DNA is missing, the TRBD2 call by TCRdb cannot be tested. CDR3 size: 17 residues. CDR1 and CDR2 from the germline V gene are MNHNS and SASEGT. The CDR3 is CASSRSSGGPGTDTQYF.

The chain recombines TRBV5-1 with TRBJ2-1. The CDR3 totals 15 residues. Germline V CDR1 and CDR2: SGHRS, YFSETQ. The chain's CDR3 is CASSLGQPTYNEQFF.

The V gene is TRBV6-5, the J gene TRBJ1-1. The CDR3 consists of 13 residues. From germline, CDR1 is MNHEY and CDR2 SVGAGI. The CDR3 region is CASSYSVNTEAFF.

This chain uses TRBV4-1 with TRBJ2-5; TCRdb returns TRBD2, unconfirmable since there is no DNA. The CDR3 consists of 13 residues. In germline, CDR1 is MGHRA, CDR2 YSYEKL. The CDR3 loop reads CASSQWRGGTQYF.

The chain uses TRBV6-1 and TRBJ1-5; TCRdb's D gene call, TRBD1, goes unchecked for lack of DNA. The CDR3 runs to 15 residues. Per germline, CDR1 MNHNS and CDR2 SASEGT. CDR3 region: CASGQSQGFNQPQHF.

J is TRBJ2-2 and V is TRBV5-1; TCRdb designates TRBD2, a call that cannot be tested without DNA. The germline V gene has CDR1 SGHRS and CDR2 YFSETQ. CDR3 length equals 18 residues. The CDR3 here is CASSPRVAGGSNTGELFF.

The rearrangement uses TRBV5-1 and TRBJ2-5; TCRdb proposes TRBD1, but this gene call is untestable without DNA. CDR1 is SGHRS, CDR2 YFSETQ, per germline. The length of the CDR3 is 14 residues. This CDR3 reads CASSFGRGRETQYF. Filled out from reference TRBV5-1 and TRBJ2-5, the complete variable domain reads KAGVTQTPRYLIKTRGQQVTLSCSPISGHRSVSWYQQTPGQGLQFLFEYFSETQRNKGNFPGRFSGRQFSNSRSEMNVSTLELGDSALYLCASSFGRGRETQYFGPGTRLLVL.

The CDR3 is CASSLTTETQYF. The rearrangement uses TRBV5-1 and TRBJ2-5. CDR3 size: 12 residues. Germline CDR1 reads SGHRS; CDR2 reads YFSETQ.

The chain uses TRBV14 and TRBJ1-6. Germline CDR1 and CDR2: SGHDN and FVKESK. There are 16 residues in the CDR3. CDR3: CASSQERGSYNSPLHF. Full variable domain (outside the CDR3, taken from reference TRBV14 and TRBJ1-6): EAGVTQFPSHSVIEKGQTVTLRCDPISGHDNLYWYRRVMGKEIKFLLHFVKESKQDESGMPNNRFLAERTGGTYSTLKVQPAELEDSGVYFCASSQERGSYNSPLHFGNGTRLTVT.

This chain connects TRBV7-2 to TRBJ1-2; lacking DNA, the TRBD1 call made by TCRdb goes unchecked. In germline, CDR1 is SGHTA, CDR2 FQGNSA. The CDR3 has 15 amino acids. The CDR3 here is CASSPSTGTLNGYTF.

The chain carries TRBV4-2 and TRBJ1-2; checking the TCRdb D call of TRBD1 is not possible without DNA. The CDR3 is 16 residues long. CDR1 is LGHNA and CDR2 is YNFKEQ in the germline V gene. The CDR3 is CASSQGTGSVDYGYTF.

V and J are TRBV20-1 and TRBJ2-1; the D call from TCRdb, TRBD2, cannot be confirmed without DNA. This CDR3 comprises 15 residues. The germline V gene has CDR1 DFQATT and CDR2 SNEGSKA (reference sequence). The CDR3: CSAWRTSGGDNEQFF.

The chain carries TRBV20-1 and TRBJ2-1; TCRdb picks TRBD2, but there is no DNA to check that call. CDR1 DFQATT and CDR2 SNEGSKA come from the germline V gene (reference sequence). The CDR3 consists of 14 residues. CDR3 in amino acids: CSARKRGFYNEQFF.

The V gene is TRBV7-2, the J gene TRBJ1-1. The CDR3 is 14 amino acids. From germline, CDR1 is SGHTA and CDR2 FQGNSA. CDR3 sequence: CASSPRSGGTEAFF.

CDR3 sequence reads: CASSLTGVQPQHF. The chain links TRBV12-3 or TRBV12-4 to TRBJ1-5; the D gene TCRdb calls, TRBD1, cannot be checked with no DNA. CDR3 length equals 13 residues.

J is TRBJ1-6 and V is TRBV9; TCRdb's assignment of TRBD1 cannot be checked, as there is no DNA. Germline V gene lookup returns CDR1 SGDLS and CDR2 YYNGEE. This CDR3 is built from 14 residues. Here the CDR3 reads CASSAGQNSSPLHF.

The chain links TRBV11-1 to TRBJ1-1; TCRdb names TRBD1, which stays unverified in the absence of DNA. CDR3 size: 15 residues. CDR1 and CDR2 (germline): SGHAT, FQDESV (reference sequence). CDR3 sequence reads: CASRLEGAISTEAFF.

This sequence joins TRBV5-8 and TRBJ1-5; TCRdb names TRBD1, which stays unverified in the absence of DNA. CDR3 size: 13 residues. Per germline, CDR1 SGHTS and CDR2 YDEGEE. CDR3 region: CASSPGRGEPQHF.

V usage is TRBV12-3 or TRBV12-4 and J usage is TRBJ2-7; TCRdb returns TRBD1, unconfirmable since there is no DNA. The CDR3 consists of 14 residues. The CDR3 region is CASSPGTKSYEQYF.

This rearrangement joins TRBV10-3 to TRBJ1-5. CDR3 length: 14 amino acids. Germline values: CDR1 ENHRY, CDR2 SYGVKD. CDR3 protein: CAISEGMSNQPQHF.

This rearrangement joins TRBV10-3 to TRBJ2-7; without DNA, the TCRdb call of TRBD2 cannot be checked. Germline V gene lookup returns CDR1 ENHRY and CDR2 SYGVKD. The CDR3 covers 15 residues. The CDR3 protein is CAIRAGLAVNYEQYF.

The chain has TRBV7-2 and TRBJ2-3. The CDR3 loop spans 11 amino acids. The germline CDR1 and CDR2 sequences are SGHTA and FQGNSA. CDR3 sequence: CASSVKDTQYF.

The chain uses TRBV5-1 and TRBJ2-5; there is no DNA to check the TCRdb D call of TRBD2. This CDR3 contains 16 residues. Germline V CDR1 and CDR2: SGHRS, YFSETQ. The CDR3 here is CASSLTGLAVRETQYF.

The chain employs TRBV4-2 and TRBJ2-5; no DNA is available, so the TRBD1 call from TCRdb remains unchecked. The CDR3 sequence is 17 residues long. Looked up from germline, CDR1 is LGHNA and CDR2 is YNFKEQ. CDR3 residues: CASSQTPSGQSQETQYF.

The rearrangement uses TRBV6-5 and TRBJ1-2. Per germline, CDR1 MNHEY and CDR2 SVGAGI. There are 14 residues in the CDR3. The CDR3 sequence is CASSYSRTLYGYTF.